This TCR beta chain comes out of a study of technical replicates of blood from a few donors. Per germline, CDR1 MGHDK and CDR2 SYGVNS. V lost 2 bases to trimming and J lost 1 base; unmatched junction nucleotides: 6. The CDR3 is 16 amino acids. Sequenced by immunoSEQ multiplex PCR; TCRdb stores in-frame clones only, minus some. This table has under 95,000 clones, about 94% appearing once. Sequencing was performed on T cells isolated from PBMCs. J is TRBJ1-1 and V is TRBV25-1; 8 bases fit TRBD1. This sequence was found in a human donor in good health. This CDR3 reads CASSEIGRGPNTEAFF. The CDR3 region has the DNA TGTGCCAGCAGTGAAATAGGCAGGGGGCCGAACACTGAAGCTTTCTTT.